Below, one T cell receptor (beta chain) is given with its context. The record originates from a study of radiation and T cells in renal cell carcinoma. The assay was immunoSEQ multiplex PCR, and TCRdb's table has in-frame clones only and misses some. Of about 140,000 clones in the sample, approximately 87% were seen once. Regarding time point: baseline pretreatment blood. The treatment is: 15 Gy SBRT to primary tumor, nephrectomy 4 weeks later. The origin of this receptor is a woman between 45 and 60 years old with renal cell carcinoma. Material: blood, obtained from a patient whose treatment included radiotherapy and nephrectomy.

DNA for the CDR3: TGTGCCAGCAGCGTTAATCCAGGTTACAATGAGCAGTTCTTC. As protein: CASSVNPGYNEQFF. The V and J genes are TRBV9 and TRBJ2-1, with no clear D. V shed 2 bases and J shed 4 bases, with 10 bases lying between them. The CDR3 has 14 residues. Germline values: CDR1 SGDLS, CDR2 YYNGEE.